The source of this T cell receptor (beta chain) is a study of OX40 agonist ivuxolimab in advanced cancers. Study-level information: The patients' treatment was ivuxolimab, an agonistic anti-OX40 (CD134) antibody. Those treated in dose escalation had hepatocellular carcinoma, melanoma, renal cell cancer or head and neck cancer. General study results and limits: Fewer expanded clones were found on average in CD4+ than in CD8+ T cells.

As to this clone: Antigen: not known.

The length of the CDR3 is 14 residues. V was pared by 3 bases and J by 4 bases, with 9 bases between. The germline gives CDR1 SEHNR, CDR2 FQNEAQ (reference sequence). TCRdb's copy holds only in-frame clones and misses some; the assay was immunoSEQ multiplex PCR. The table lists around 60,000 clones, around 83% of them singletons. The TCR comes from an adult with an advanced solid tumor such as melanoma, head and neck, liver or kidney cancer. V gene TRBV7-9 combines with J gene TRBJ1-4; perhaps TRBD1 as D (5 bases). This material consisted of CD4+ or CD8+ T cells sorted from blood, taken in a trial of the OX40 agonist ivuxolimab. The CDR3 loop reads CASSFSGFNEKLFF. As DNA, the CDR3 is TGTGCCAGCAGCTTTTCAGGGTTTAATGAAAAACTGTTTTTT.